This T cell receptor beta chain was retrieved from a study of blood T cell repertoires in COVID-19. Background on the study: Collection of acute and convalescent COVID-19 samples took place in the United States, Italy and Spain. The analysed material was cDNA or gDNA that came from T cells, B-cell-depleted T cells, or PBMCs.

Deletions cut 3 bases from V and 0 bases from J, with 9 bases between. The CDR3 extends over 15 amino acids. From germline, CDR1 is KGHSY and CDR2 FQNENV. Per the authors' pipeline: Amplification of reference gene primers was used by the study to estimate nucleated cell counts. Assay: immunoSEQ multiplex PCR; the TCRdb copy retains only in-frame clones and omits some. V and J calls plus clone size are reproduced from that table; the DNA served to infer D and trimming. The sample has hundreds of thousands of clones; about 87% are singletons. One Seattle source followed patients from active infection through their disease course.

Sample: peripheral blood. This clonotype originated in a woman between 45 and 60 years old with COVID-19, enrolled during active disease. The V and J genes are TRBV16 and TRBJ1-5; TRBD1 is a possible D gene (6 bases). The CDR3 sequence is CASSQWDTSNQPQHF. CDR3 DNA sequence: TGTGCCAGCAGCCAGTGGGACACTAGCAATCAGCCCCAGCATTTT.